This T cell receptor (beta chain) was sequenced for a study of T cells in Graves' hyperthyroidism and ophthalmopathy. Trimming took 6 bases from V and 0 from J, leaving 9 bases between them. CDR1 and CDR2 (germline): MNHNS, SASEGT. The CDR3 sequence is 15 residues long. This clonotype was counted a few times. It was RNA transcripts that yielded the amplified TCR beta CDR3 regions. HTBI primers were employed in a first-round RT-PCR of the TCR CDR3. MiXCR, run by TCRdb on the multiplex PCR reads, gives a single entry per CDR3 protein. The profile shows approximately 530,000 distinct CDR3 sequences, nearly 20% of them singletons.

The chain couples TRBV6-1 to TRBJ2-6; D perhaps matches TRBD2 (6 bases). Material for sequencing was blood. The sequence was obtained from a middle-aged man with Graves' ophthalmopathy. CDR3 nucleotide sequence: TGTGCCAGCAGGCGGGGCAACTCTGGGGCCAACGTCCTGACTTTC. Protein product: CASRRGNSGANVLTF.